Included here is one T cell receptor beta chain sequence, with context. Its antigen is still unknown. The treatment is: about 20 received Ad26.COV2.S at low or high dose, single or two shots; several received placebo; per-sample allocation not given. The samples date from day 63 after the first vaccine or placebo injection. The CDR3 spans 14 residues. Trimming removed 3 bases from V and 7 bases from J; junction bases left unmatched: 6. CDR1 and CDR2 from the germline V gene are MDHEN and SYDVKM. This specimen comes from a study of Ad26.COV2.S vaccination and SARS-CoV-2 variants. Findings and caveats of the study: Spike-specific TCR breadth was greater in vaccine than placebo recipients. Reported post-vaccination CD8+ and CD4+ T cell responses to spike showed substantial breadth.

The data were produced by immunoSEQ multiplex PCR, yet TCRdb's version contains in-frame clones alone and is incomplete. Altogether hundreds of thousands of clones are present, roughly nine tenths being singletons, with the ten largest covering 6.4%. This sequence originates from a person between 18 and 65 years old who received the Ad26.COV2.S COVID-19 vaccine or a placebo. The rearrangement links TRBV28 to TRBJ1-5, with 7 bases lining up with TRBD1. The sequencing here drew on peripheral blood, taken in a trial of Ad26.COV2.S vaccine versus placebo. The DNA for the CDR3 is TGTGCCAGCAGTTTTGCAGGGGGTCGGCAGCCCCAGCATTTT. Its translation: CASSFAGGRQPQHF.